The next 3 T cell receptor beta chains were all read from a single sample in a study of cytomegalovirus exposure and HLA in healthy donors. The PCR had 60 Vbeta and 13 Jbeta primers. The method was immunoSEQ multiplex PCR; TCRdb's version includes in-frame clones alone and lacks a portion of them. The profile covers tens of thousands of clones, with 82% appearing a single time and approximately 3.8% taken by the ten largest. The sequenced material came from PBMCs. These receptors were collected from a man aged 50 to 60 in good health and CMV-seronegative.

The rearrangement joins TRBV6-5 to TRBJ2-1; tentatively, D is TRBD1 (6 bases). CDR1 MNHEY and CDR2 SVGAGI come from the germline V gene. This CDR3 has 13 amino acids. V was cut by 6 bases and J by 3 bases, with 9 bases left in between. The CDR3 DNA reads as TGTGCCAGCAGCCTGGACAGCTACAATGAGCAGTTCTTC. It encodes CASSLDSYNEQFF.

V gene TRBV27 combines with J gene TRBJ2-1, with 10 bases identical to TRBD2. Trimming took 2 bases from V and 1 from J; bases not matched to a gene: 8. The length of the CDR3 is 18 residues. Germline V gives CDR1 MNHEY, CDR2 SMNVEV (reference sequence). CDR3 DNA sequence: TGTGCCAGCAGTTTAATAGGGAAAGCGGGAGGGTCCTACAATGAGCAGTTCTTC. Protein: CASSLIGKAGGSYNEQFF.

Only one count was recorded for this clone. V is TRBV7-3 and J is TRBJ2-7; 10 bases fit TRBD2. The germline V gene has CDR1 SGHTA and CDR2 FQGTGA. After removal of 4 bases from V and 4 bases from J, the junction contained 7 bases not matched to a gene. The CDR3 spans 15 residues. The CDR3 protein is CASSSQAGGPYEQYF. The CDR3 DNA follows: TGTGCCAGCAGCTCCCAAGCGGGAGGGCCGTACGAGCAGTACTTC.